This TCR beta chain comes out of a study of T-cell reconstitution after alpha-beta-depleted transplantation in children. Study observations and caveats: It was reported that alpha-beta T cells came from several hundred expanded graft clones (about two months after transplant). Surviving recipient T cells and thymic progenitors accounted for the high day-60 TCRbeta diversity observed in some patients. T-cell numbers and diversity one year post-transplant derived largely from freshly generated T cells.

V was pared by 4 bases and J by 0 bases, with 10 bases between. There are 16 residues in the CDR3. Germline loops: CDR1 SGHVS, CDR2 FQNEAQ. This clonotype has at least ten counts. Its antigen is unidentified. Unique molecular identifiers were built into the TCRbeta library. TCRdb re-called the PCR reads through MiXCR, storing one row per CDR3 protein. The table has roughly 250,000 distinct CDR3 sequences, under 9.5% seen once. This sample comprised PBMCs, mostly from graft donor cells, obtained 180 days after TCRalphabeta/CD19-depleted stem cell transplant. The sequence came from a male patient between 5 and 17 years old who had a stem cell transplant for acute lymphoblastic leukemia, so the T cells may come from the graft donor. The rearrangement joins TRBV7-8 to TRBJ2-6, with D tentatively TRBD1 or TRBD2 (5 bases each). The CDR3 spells CASSSRAGSGANVLTF. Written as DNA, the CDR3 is TGTGCCAGCAGCTCCAGGGCGGGCTCTGGGGCCAACGTCCTGACTTTC.